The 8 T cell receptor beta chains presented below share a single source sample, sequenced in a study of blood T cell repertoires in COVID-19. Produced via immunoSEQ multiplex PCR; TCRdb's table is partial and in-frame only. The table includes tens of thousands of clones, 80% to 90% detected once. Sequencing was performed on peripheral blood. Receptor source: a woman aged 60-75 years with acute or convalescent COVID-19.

CDR3 region: CASSQVPPRITKPQGNGGLETQYF. The CDR3 DNA is TGTGCCAGCAGCCAAGTCCCCCCACGGATCACAAAGCCACAGGGAAATGGGGGCTTAGAGACCCAGTACTTC. This chain joins TRBV4-2 and TRBJ2-5; TRBD1 is a possible D gene (6 bases). Germline loops: CDR1 LGHNA, CDR2 YNFKEQ. The V gene lost 1 base and the J gene lost 4 bases, with 40 bases spanning the gap. The CDR3 extends over 24 amino acids.

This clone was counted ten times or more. The CDR3 nucleotides read TGTGCCAGCAGCGTCCCAGGGTATAGCAATCAGCCCCAGCATTTT. Encoded protein: CASSVPGYSNQPQHF. V usage is TRBV2 and J usage is TRBJ1-5; D possibly corresponds to TRBD1 (5 bases). From germline, CDR1 is SNHLY and CDR2 FYNNEI. The V end lost 6 bases, the J end lost 0 bases, and 12 bases lay between the germline ends. The CDR3 is made up of 15 amino acids.

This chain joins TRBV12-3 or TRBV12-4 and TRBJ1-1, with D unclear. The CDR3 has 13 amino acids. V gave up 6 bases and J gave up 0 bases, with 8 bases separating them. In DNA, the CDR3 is TGTGCCAGCAGCCGAAGCGTGAACACTGAAGCTTTCTTT. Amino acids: CASSRSVNTEAFF.

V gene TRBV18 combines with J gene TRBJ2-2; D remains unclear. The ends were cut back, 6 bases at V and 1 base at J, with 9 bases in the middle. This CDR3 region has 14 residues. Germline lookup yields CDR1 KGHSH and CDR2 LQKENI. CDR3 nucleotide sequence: TGTGCCAGCTCCCCTGACTTGAACACCGGGGAGCTGTTTTTT. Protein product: CASSPDLNTGELFF.

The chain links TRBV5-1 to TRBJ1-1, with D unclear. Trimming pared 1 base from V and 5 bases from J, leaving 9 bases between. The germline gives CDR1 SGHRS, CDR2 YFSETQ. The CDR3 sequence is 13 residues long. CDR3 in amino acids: CASSLRRETEAFF. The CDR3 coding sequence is TGCGCCAGCAGCTTGCGGCGGGAGACTGAAGCTTTCTTT. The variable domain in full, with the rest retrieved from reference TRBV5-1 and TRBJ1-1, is KAGVTQTPRYLIKTRGQQVTLSCSPISGHRSVSWYQQTPGQGLQFLFEYFSETQRNKGNFPGRFSGRQFSNSRSEMNVSTLELGDSALYLCASSLRRETEAFFGQGTRLTVV.

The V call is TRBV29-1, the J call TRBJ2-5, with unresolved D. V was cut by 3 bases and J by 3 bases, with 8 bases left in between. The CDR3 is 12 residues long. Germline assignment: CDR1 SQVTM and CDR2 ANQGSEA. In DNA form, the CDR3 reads TGCAGCGTTGACGGAGCAGAAGAGACCCAGTACTTC. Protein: CSVDGAEETQYF.

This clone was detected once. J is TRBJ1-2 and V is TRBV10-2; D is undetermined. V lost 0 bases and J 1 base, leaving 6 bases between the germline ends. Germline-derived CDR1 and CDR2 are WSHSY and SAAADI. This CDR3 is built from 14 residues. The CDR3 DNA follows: TGCGCCAGCAGTGAGTCCCCAGTTAACTATGGCTACACCTTC. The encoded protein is CASSESPVNYGYTF.

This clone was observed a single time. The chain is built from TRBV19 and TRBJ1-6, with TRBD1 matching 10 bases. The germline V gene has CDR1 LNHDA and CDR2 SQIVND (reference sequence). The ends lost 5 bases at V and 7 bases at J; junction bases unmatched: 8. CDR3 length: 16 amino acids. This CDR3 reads CASSLNDRGRNSPLHF. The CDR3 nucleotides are TGTGCCAGTAGTCTCAACGACAGGGGGCGCAATTCACCCCTCCACTTT.